Listed here are 30 T cell receptor beta chains from one sample, sequenced in a study of blood T cell repertoires in COVID-19. Only in-frame clones appear in the TCRdb table, and some are missing; sequencing was by immunoSEQ multiplex PCR. The repertoire holds around 150,000 clones, with 65% to 85% as singletons. The sequencing input was peripheral blood. The receptors stem from a man between 60 and 70 years old with active or convalescent COVID-19.

This clone is a singleton in its sample. The chain recombines TRBV6-5 with TRBJ2-7, with a tentative D call TRBD1 (5 bases). The CDR3 is made up of 13 amino acids. The V end was cut by 6 bases, the J end by 2 bases, with 11 bases between. Germline CDR1 MNHEY, CDR2 SVGAGI. The CDR3 sequence: CASSPTATYEQYF. For the CDR3, the DNA is TGTGCCAGCAGCCCGACAGCGACCTACGAGCAGTACTTC.

The rearrangement uses TRBV3-1 (or the pseudogene TRBV3-2) and TRBJ2-4, with 7 bases identical to TRBD1. The CDR3 runs to 18 residues. With 5 bases clipped from V and 3 bases from J, the junction kept 16 bases outside the gene matches. Germline values: CDR1 LGHDT, CDR2 YNNKEL (reference sequence). CDR3 nucleotide sequence: TGTGCCAGCAGCTATCCAATGAAGGGGGCAACCGGCAAAAACATTCAGTACTTC. It specifies CASSYPMKGATGKNIQYF.

V usage is TRBV11-3 and J usage is TRBJ1-1; 8 bases map to TRBD1. V lost 5 bases to trimming and J lost 2 bases; unmatched junction nucleotides: 7. Looked up from germline, CDR1 is SGHNT and CDR2 is YENEEA. The CDR3 is 15 amino acids. As DNA, the CDR3 is TGTGCCAGCAGCCCAGGACAGGGCGCTAACACTGAAGCTTTCTTT. Translation gives CASSPGQGANTEAFF. The variable domain in full, completed from reference TRBV11-3 and TRBJ1-1, reads EAGVVQSPRYKIIEKKQPVAFWCNPISGHNTLYWYLQNLGQGPELLIRYENEEAVDDSQLPKDRFSAERLKGVDSTLKIQPAELGDSAVYLCASSPGQGANTEAFFGQGTRLTVV.

The J gene is TRBJ2-7, the V gene TRBV19, with D uncertain. Trimming removed 4 bases at V and 0 bases at J, with 13 bases between. In germline, CDR1 is LNHDA, CDR2 SQIVND (reference sequence). CDR3 length equals 15 residues. As DNA, the CDR3 is TGTGCCAGTAGTAGCAATAGTGCGGACTCCTACGAGCAGTACTTC. Translating gives CASSSNSADSYEQYF.

The chain has TRBV7-3 and TRBJ2-6; D ambiguous. Germline V gene lookup returns CDR1 SGHTA and CDR2 FQGTGA. The V and J ends lost 2 bases and 2 bases respectively, with 7 bases between them. The CDR3 has 15 amino acids. CDR3 sequence reads: CASSLSYPGANVLTF. The CDR3 nucleotides are TGTGCCAGCAGCTTATCCTATCCTGGGGCCAACGTCCTGACTTTC. The full variable domain, with the rest looked up from reference TRBV7-3 and TRBJ2-6, is GAGVSQTPSNKVTEKGKYVELRCDPISGHTALYWYRQSLGQGPEFLIYFQGTGAADDSGLPNDRFFAVRPEGSVSTLKIQRTERGDSAVYLCASSLSYPGANVLTFGAGSRLTVL.

The CDR3 region has the DNA TGTGCCAGCAGTGTTCTAGCGGGACGCACAGATACGCAGTATTTT. Translated: CASSVLAGRTDTQYF. The V and J genes are TRBV6-4 and TRBJ2-3; 9 nucleotides align to TRBD2. The germline V gene has CDR1 MRHNA and CDR2 SNTAGT. The ends lost 4 bases at V and 1 base at J; junction bases unmatched: 3. This CDR3 has 15 residues.

This chain uses TRBV6-6 with TRBJ2-1, with a possible D match to TRBD2 (6 bases). Looked up from germline, CDR1 is MNHNY and CDR2 is SVGAGI (reference sequence). Trimming stripped 0 bases from V and 6 bases from J, with 12 bases between. This CDR3 is built from 15 residues. CDR3 loop: CASSYSQAGSNEQFF. For the CDR3, the DNA is TGTGCCAGCAGTTACTCGCAGGCGGGGAGCAATGAGCAGTTCTTC.

V is TRBV29-1 and J is TRBJ1-1; tentative D call: TRBD1 (6 bases). V lost 6 bases, J lost 5 bases, and 10 bases lay in between. Germline V gene data show CDR1 as SQVTM and CDR2 as ANQGSEA. The CDR3 runs to 11 residues. CDR3 in amino acids: CSVPGVTEAFF. CDR3 nucleotides: TGCAGCGTACCAGGGGTTACTGAAGCTTTCTTT.

V gene TRBV7-8 combines with J gene TRBJ2-1; 12 bases line up with TRBD1. Germline CDR1 and CDR2: SGHVS and FQNEAQ. The CDR3 has 15 residues. J gave up 7 bases and V 3 bases, and 4 bases lay outside the gene matches. CDR3 coding DNA: TGTGCCAGCAGCTTCGGGACAGGGGGCCAGAATGAGCAGTTCTTC. Translated: CASSFGTGGQNEQFF.

The CDR3 bases are TGTGCCATCAGTGAGCAACTAGCGAGAGAGCAGTACTTC. Translated: CAISEQLAREQYF. The gene calls are TRBV10-3 and TRBJ2-7; 7 nucleotides match TRBD2. CDR3 length: 13 residues. Germline CDR1 and CDR2: ENHRY and SYGVKD. Germline trimming cut 2 bases from V and 7 bases from J; bases unmatched to any gene: 5.

V is TRBV5-6 and J is TRBJ2-7, with a possible D match to TRBD2 (6 bases). The CDR3 runs 15 residues. Trimming pared 3 bases from V and 0 bases from J, leaving 13 bases between. Germline V gene lookup returns CDR1 SGHDT and CDR2 YYEEEE. The CDR3 spells CASSSSTRSSYEQYF. For the CDR3, the DNA is TGTGCCAGCAGCTCCTCGACTAGGAGCTCCTACGAGCAGTACTTC.

The rearrangement uses TRBV20-1 and TRBJ2-1; the D gene is possibly TRBD1 (6 bases). Deletions cut 0 bases from V and 12 bases from J, with 9 bases between. Germline values: CDR1 DFQATT, CDR2 SNEGSKA (reference sequence). The CDR3 length is 11 residues. The CDR3 loop is CSAREGARQFF. The CDR3 DNA follows: TGCAGTGCTAGAGAGGGGGCTAGGCAGTTCTTC.

The V gene is TRBV28, the J gene TRBJ1-2; no definite D call. Germline V gives CDR1 MDHEN, CDR2 SYDVKM. The V end lost 5 bases, the J end lost 8 bases, and 12 bases lay between the germline ends. The CDR3 contains 12 residues. The CDR3 is CASSQAPFGYTF. DNA for the CDR3: TGTGCCAGCAGTCAAGCCCCTTTCGGCTACACCTTC.

V is TRBV27 and J is TRBJ1-1; 7 nucleotides agree with TRBD1. The CDR3 runs 16 residues. Germline loops: CDR1 MNHEY, CDR2 SMNVEV (reference sequence). V gave up 4 bases and J gave up 0 bases; unmatched junction bases: 8. The CDR3 nucleotides read TGTGCCAGCAGTTCACCGGGACAGCCTATGAACACTGAAGCTTTCTTT. Translated, it gives CASSSPGQPMNTEAFF.

This clone occurred once. The chain employs TRBV19 and TRBJ2-7; 7 nucleotides agree with TRBD1. V was pared by 4 bases and J by 4 bases, with 10 bases of the junction left unmatched. This CDR3 is built from 15 residues. CDR1 and CDR2 (germline): LNHDA, SQIVND (reference sequence). For the CDR3, the DNA is TGTGCCAGTAGTACTCTCGGGACAGACCCATACGAGCAGTACTTC. Translation gives CASSTLGTDPYEQYF.

The chain joins TRBV11-2 to TRBJ2-3; 9 bases line up with TRBD2. V shed 2 bases and J 4 bases; nucleotides not matched to a gene: 4. The CDR3 spans 15 residues. The germline V gene encodes CDR1 SGHAT and CDR2 FQNNGV. CDR3 nucleotides: TGTGCCAGCAGCTTACGAGCGGGGGGCCCAGATACGCAGTATTTT. Its translation is CASSLRAGGPDTQYF.

The V call is TRBV4-2, the J call TRBJ1-1, with D tentatively TRBD1 (6 bases). Per the germline V gene, CDR1 is LGHNA and CDR2 is YNFKEQ. This CDR3 contains 19 residues. The V end was cut by 3 bases, the J end by 3 bases, with 26 bases between. CDR3 sequence reads: CASSHSWGGGEIEDTEAFF. As DNA, the CDR3 is TGTGCCAGCAGCCACTCCTGGGGAGGGGGAGAGATTGAGGACACTGAAGCTTTCTTT.

Concerning this clone: The junction departs from the called germline gene at one end, perhaps through a read error. V and J are TRBV5-1 and TRBJ2-5, with TRBD1 as a possible D gene (6 bases). CDR1 and CDR2 from the germline V gene are SGHRS and YFSETQ. There are 13 residues in the CDR3. The CDR3 reads CASTSQGQGTQYF. In DNA form, the CDR3 reads TGCGCCAGCACCTCACAGGGTCAAGGGACCCAGTACTTC. Supplemented by reference TRBV5-1 and TRBJ2-5, the full variable domain reads KAGVTQTPRYLIKTRGQQVTLSCSPISGHRSVSWYQQTPGQGLQFLFEYFSETQRNKGNFPGRFSGRQFSNSRSEMNVSTLELGDSALYLCASTSQGQGTQYFGPGTRLLVL.

V gene TRBV14 combines with J gene TRBJ2-7; 7 positions match TRBD1. In germline, CDR1 is SGHDN, CDR2 FVKESK. After removal of 7 bases from V and 0 bases from J, the junction contained 3 bases not matched to a gene. CDR3 length: 13 amino acids. The CDR3 here is CASNRDSSYEQYF. The DNA of the CDR3 is TGTGCCAGCAACCGGGACAGCTCCTACGAGCAGTACTTC. The full variable domain, rest sourced from reference TRBV14 and TRBJ2-7, is EAGVTQFPSHSVIEKGQTVTLRCDPISGHDNLYWYRRVMGKEIKFLLHFVKESKQDESGMPNNRFLAERTGGTYSTLKVQPAELEDSGVYFCASNRDSSYEQYFGPGTRLTVT.

The chain carries TRBV11-1 and TRBJ2-2; D may be TRBD2 (6 bases). The CDR3 runs 16 residues. Germline CDR1 is SGHAT and CDR2 is FQDESV (reference sequence). The V end was cut by 3 bases, the J end by 0 bases, with 11 bases between. The CDR3 nucleotides are TGTGCCAGCAGCTTTTCGGCGGGGTCGAACACCGGGGAGCTGTTTTTT. Residues: CASSFSAGSNTGELFF. Supplemented by reference TRBV11-1 and TRBJ2-2, the full variable domain reads EAEVAQSPRYKITEKSQAVAFWCDPISGHATLYWYRQILGQGPELLVQFQDESVVDDSQLPKDRFSAERLKGVDSTLKIQPAELGDSAMYLCASSFSAGSNTGELFFGEGSRLTVL.

CDR3 coding DNA: TGTGCCATCAGTGAGCGCGGACTCAAAGAGACCCAGTACTTC. This codes for CAISERGLKETQYF. This chain links TRBV10-3 with TRBJ2-5; tentative D call: TRBD2 (5 bases). This CDR3 is 14 amino acids long. The germline V and J ends were trimmed by 2 bases and 3 bases, with 10 bases remaining between them. The germline CDR1 and CDR2 sequences are ENHRY and SYGVKD.

This rearrangement joins TRBV7-2 to TRBJ2-1; TRBD2 agrees at 10 bases. The germline V gene encodes CDR1 SGHTA and CDR2 FQGNSA. V lost 2 bases, J lost 8 bases, and 6 bases stayed unmatched. The CDR3 has 15 amino acids. The CDR3 bases are TGTGCCAGCAGCTTAAATAGCGGGAGGATTGATGAGCAGTTCTTC. It codes for CASSLNSGRIDEQFF.

The rearrangement links TRBV24-1 to TRBJ1-4; D possibly corresponds to TRBD1 (6 bases). The CDR3 consists of 14 residues. V shed 3 bases and J shed 6 bases, with 10 bases lying between them. The germline gives CDR1 KGHDR, CDR2 SFDVKD. The CDR3 spells CATSDPRGDEKLFF. The CDR3 DNA reads as TGTGCCACCAGTGATCCCAGGGGCGATGAAAAACTGTTTTTT.

The chain uses TRBV5-6 and TRBJ1-5; TRBD1 agrees at 7 bases. This CDR3 contains 15 residues. With 3 bases clipped from V and 4 bases from J, the junction kept 7 bases outside the gene matches. Per the germline V gene, CDR1 is SGHDT and CDR2 is YYEEEE. CDR3 protein: CASSYRDRGNQPQHF. CDR3 nucleotides: TGTGCCAGCAGCTACCGGGACAGAGGGAATCAGCCCCAGCATTTT.

V is TRBV9 and J is TRBJ2-1; TRBD2 matches at 7 bases. V lost 0 bases and J lost 8; bases outside the gene matches: 5. This CDR3 has 14 amino acids. Germline V gene sequence: CDR1 SGDLS, CDR2 YYNGEE. CDR3 sequence reads: CASSVVGGGDEQFF. In DNA, the CDR3 is TGTGCCAGCAGCGTAGTGGGCGGGGGAGATGAGCAGTTCTTC.

The chain joins TRBV4-2 to TRBJ2-7, with D perhaps TRBD2 (5 bases). The V gene lost 2 bases and the J gene lost 2 bases, with 16 bases spanning the gap. Germline V gives CDR1 LGHNA, CDR2 YNFKEQ. The CDR3 is 16 amino acids. This chain's CDR3 is CASSQLAVGGPYEQYF. In DNA, the CDR3 is TGTGCCAGCAGCCAACTGGCAGTCGGAGGTCCCTACGAGCAGTACTTC.

The chain joins TRBV6-5 to TRBJ2-2; D not certain. V dropped 6 bases and J dropped 4 bases, with 12 bases sitting between them. This CDR3 comprises 14 residues. Germline CDR1 reads MNHEY; CDR2 reads SVGAGI. CDR3 amino acids: CASSAATFTGELFF. The CDR3 DNA reads TGTGCCAGCAGCGCAGCGACCTTCACCGGGGAGCTGTTTTTT.

The gene calls are TRBV28 and TRBJ2-7; 11 bases align to TRBD1. Losses at the gene ends were 6 bases for V and 0 bases for J; bases not matched to a gene: 4. Germline CDR1 and CDR2: MDHEN and SYDVKM. This CDR3 has 15 amino acids. CDR3 sequence: CASRPGTGGSYEQYF. CDR3 in DNA: TGTGCCAGCAGGCCCGGGACAGGGGGCTCCTACGAGCAGTACTTC.

The chain has TRBV11-1 and TRBJ2-5; D not certain. The CDR3 spans 13 residues. Looked up from germline, CDR1 is SGHAT and CDR2 is FQDESV (reference sequence). CDR3 residues: CVTAARVGETQYF. The CDR3 coding sequence is TGTGTCACCGCAGCCCGGGTCGGGGAGACCCAGTACTTC.

CDR3 sequence (DNA): TGTGCCAGCATCGCTAGCCGCGAGCAGTACTTC. This sequence encodes CASIASREQYF. This sequence joins TRBV2 and TRBJ2-7; tentatively, D is TRBD2 (5 bases). V dropped 7 bases and J dropped 6 bases, with 10 bases sitting between them. This CDR3 is built from 11 residues. Germline-derived CDR1 and CDR2 are SNHLY and FYNNEI.